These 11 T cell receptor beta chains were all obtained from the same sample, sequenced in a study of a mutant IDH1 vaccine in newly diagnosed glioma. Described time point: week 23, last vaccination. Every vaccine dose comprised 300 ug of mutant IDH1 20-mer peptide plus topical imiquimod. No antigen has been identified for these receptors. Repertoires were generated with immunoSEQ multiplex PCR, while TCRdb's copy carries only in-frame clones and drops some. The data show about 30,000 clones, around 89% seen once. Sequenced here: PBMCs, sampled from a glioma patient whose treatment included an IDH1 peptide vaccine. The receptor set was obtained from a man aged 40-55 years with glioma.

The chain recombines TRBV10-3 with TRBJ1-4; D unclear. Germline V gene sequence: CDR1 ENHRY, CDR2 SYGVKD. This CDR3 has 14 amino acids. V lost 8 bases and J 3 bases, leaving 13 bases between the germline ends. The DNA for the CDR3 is TGTGCCATCTCCGAGGACCCTTCTAATGAAAAACTGTTTTTT. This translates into CAISEDPSNEKLFF.

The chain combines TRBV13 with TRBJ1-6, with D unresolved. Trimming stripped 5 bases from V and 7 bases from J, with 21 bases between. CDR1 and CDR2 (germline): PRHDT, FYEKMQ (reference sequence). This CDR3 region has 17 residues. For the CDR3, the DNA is TGTGCCAGCAGCCTTTCCGGGTCCCAGCTTTCGAATTCACCCCTCCACTTT. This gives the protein CASSLSGSQLSNSPLHF.

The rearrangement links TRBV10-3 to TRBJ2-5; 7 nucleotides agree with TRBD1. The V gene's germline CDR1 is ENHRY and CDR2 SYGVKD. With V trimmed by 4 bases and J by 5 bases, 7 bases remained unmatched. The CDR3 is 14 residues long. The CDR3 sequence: CAISARQGGETQYF. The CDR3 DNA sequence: TGTGCCATCAGTGCGAGACAGGGCGGGGAGACCCAGTACTTC.

In DNA form, the CDR3 reads TGTGCCAGCAGCCGGGACATCGTCAGGTGGCGCCGGACTGAAGCTTTCTTT. It translates to CASSRDIVRWRRTEAFF. This sequence joins TRBV28 and TRBJ1-1; the D gene is possibly TRBD1 (6 bases). Germline CDR1 MDHEN, CDR2 SYDVKM. The CDR3 consists of 17 residues. With 6 bases removed from V and 5 bases from J, the gap between germline ends came to 25 bases.

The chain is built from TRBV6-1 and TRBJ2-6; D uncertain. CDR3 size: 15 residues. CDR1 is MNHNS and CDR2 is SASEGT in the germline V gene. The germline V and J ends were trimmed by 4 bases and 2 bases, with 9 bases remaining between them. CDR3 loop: CASSARQPGANVLTF. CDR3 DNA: TGTGCCAGCAGTGCCCGGCAACCTGGGGCCAACGTCCTGACTTTC.

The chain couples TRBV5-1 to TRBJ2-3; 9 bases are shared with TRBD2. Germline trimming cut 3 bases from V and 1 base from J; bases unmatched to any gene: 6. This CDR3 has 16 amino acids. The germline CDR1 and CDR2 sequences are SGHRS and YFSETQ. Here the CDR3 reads CASSWVAGAGTDTQYF. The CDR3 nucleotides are TGCGCCAGCAGCTGGGTAGCGGGAGCGGGCACAGATACGCAGTATTTT.

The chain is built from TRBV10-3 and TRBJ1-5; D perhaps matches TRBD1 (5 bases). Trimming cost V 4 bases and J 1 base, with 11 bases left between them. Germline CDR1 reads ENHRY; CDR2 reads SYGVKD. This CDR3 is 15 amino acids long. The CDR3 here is CAISVGGESNQPQHF. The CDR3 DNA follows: TGTGCCATCAGTGTGGGAGGGGAGAGCAATCAGCCCCAGCATTTT.

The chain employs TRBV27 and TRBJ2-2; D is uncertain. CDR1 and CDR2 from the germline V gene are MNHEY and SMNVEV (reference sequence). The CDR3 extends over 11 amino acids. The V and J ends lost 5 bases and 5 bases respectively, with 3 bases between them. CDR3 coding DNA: TGTGCCAGCAGTCGGACCGGGGAGCTGTTTTTT. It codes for CASSRTGELFF.

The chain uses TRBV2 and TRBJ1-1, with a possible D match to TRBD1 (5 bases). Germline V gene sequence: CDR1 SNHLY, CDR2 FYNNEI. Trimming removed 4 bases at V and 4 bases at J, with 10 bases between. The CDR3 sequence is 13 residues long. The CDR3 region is CASSVGGSTEAFF. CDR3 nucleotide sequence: TGTGCCAGCAGTGTCGGGGGGAGCACTGAAGCTTTCTTT.

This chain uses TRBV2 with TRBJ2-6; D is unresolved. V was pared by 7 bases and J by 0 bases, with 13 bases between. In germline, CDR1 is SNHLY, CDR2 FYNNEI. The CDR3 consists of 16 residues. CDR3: CASTVWTLSGANVLTF. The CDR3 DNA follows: TGTGCCAGCACCGTCTGGACCCTCTCTGGGGCCAACGTCCTGACTTTC. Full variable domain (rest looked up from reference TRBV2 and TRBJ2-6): EPEVTQTPSHQVTQMGQEVILRCVPISNHLYFYWYRQILGQKVEFLVSFYNNEISEKSEIFDDQFSVERPDGSNFTLKIRSTKLEDSAMYFCASTVWTLSGANVLTFGAGSRLTVL.

The CDR3 region is CASSLRLAGGGEQFF. The CDR3 nucleotides are TGTGCCAGCAGTCTACGACTAGCGGGAGGAGGTGAGCAGTTCTTC. The chain uses TRBV27 and TRBJ2-1; 13 bases are a match to TRBD2. The V gene end was trimmed by 5 bases and the J gene end by 9 bases; junction bases not matched to a gene: 7. Germline V gene lookup returns CDR1 MNHEY and CDR2 SMNVEV (reference sequence). This CDR3 region has 15 residues.